This record concerns one T cell receptor (beta chain) sequence. V was trimmed by 3 bases and J by 5 bases, leaving 12 bases between them. CDR3 size: 14 residues. Germline loops: CDR1 SGHTA, CDR2 FQGTGA. This sample stems from a study of blood T cell repertoires in COVID-19. In the study overall: The analysed material was cDNA or gDNA that came from T cells, B-cell-depleted T cells, or PBMCs.

Patients from Seattle were sampled longitudinally, starting during active infection. In the authors' methods: Counts of nucleated cells, estimated from reference gene primer amplification, were obtained. Repertoires were generated with immunoSEQ multiplex PCR, while TCRdb's copy carries only in-frame clones and drops some. V and J calls and clone size follow that table, whereas D and trimming were derived from the DNA. The data contain about 300,000 clones, about 89% of them singletons. The rearrangement links TRBV7-3 to TRBJ2-3; D may be TRBD2 (6 bases). The sequencing sample was made of peripheral blood. The receptor comes from a woman aged 30 to 39 with COVID-19, enrolled during active disease. The CDR3 DNA is TGTGCCAGCAGCTTTCAGACTAGGGAAGATACGCAGTATTTT. As protein: CASSFQTREDTQYF. The complete variable domain, with remaining parts taken from reference TRBV7-3 and TRBJ2-3, reads GAGVSQTPSNKVTEKGKYVELRCDPISGHTALYWYRQSLGQGPEFLIYFQGTGAADDSGLPNDRFFAVRPEGSVSTLKIQRTERGDSAVYLCASSFQTREDTQYFGPGTRLTVL.